The T cell receptor (beta chain) described here comes from a study of blood T cell repertoires in COVID-19. Trimming took off 4 bases at V and 4 bases at J, with 17 bases between the two ends. This CDR3 contains 16 residues. Germline values: CDR1 LGHNT, CDR2 FRNRAP. Followed over time, Seattle patients had been enrolled while infection was active. Some clones are missing from TCRdb's copy, which holds only in-frame ones; the method was immunoSEQ multiplex PCR. Found here are some 120,000 clones, approximately 74% of them singletons; the top ten hold approximately 6%. The sample comprised peripheral blood. The V call is TRBV12-5, the J call TRBJ2-1, with TRBD2 as a possible D gene (5 bases). The clonotype was recovered from a man at least 80 years old with COVID-19, enrolled during active disease. The CDR3 reads CASGYSGSLLYNEQFF. Written as DNA, the CDR3 is TGTGCTAGTGGTTACAGCGGAAGCCTTTTATACAATGAGCAGTTCTTC.